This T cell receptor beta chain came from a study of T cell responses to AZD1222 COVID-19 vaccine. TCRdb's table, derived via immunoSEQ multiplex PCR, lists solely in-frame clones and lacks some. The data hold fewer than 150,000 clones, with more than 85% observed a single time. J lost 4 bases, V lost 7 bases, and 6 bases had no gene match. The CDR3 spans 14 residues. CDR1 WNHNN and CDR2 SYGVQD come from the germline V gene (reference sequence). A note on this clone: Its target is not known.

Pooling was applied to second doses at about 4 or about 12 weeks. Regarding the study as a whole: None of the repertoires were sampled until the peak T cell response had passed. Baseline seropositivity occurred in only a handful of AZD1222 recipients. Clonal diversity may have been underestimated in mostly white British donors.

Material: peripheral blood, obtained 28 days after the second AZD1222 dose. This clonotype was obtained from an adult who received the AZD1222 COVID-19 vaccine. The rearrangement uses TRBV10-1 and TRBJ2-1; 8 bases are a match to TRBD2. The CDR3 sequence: CASTPGLDYNEQFF. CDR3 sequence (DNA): TGCGCCAGCACTCCGGGACTAGATTACAATGAGCAGTTCTTC.